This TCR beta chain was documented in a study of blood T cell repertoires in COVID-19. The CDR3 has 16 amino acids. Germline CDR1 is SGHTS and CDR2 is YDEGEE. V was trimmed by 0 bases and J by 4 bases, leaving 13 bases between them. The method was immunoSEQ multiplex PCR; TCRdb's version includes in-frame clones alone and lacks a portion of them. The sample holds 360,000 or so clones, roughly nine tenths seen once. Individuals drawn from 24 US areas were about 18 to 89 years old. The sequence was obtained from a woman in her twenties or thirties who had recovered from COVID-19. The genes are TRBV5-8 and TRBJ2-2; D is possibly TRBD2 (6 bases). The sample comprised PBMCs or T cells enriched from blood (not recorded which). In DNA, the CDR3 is TGTGCCAGCAGCTTGGGGGACCGGGGGTCCACCGGGGAGCTGTTTTTT. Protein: CASSLGDRGSTGELFF.